This TCR beta chain was identified during a study of blood T cell repertoires in COVID-19. Looking at the study overall: T cells, B-cell-depleted T cells, or PBMCs provided the cDNA or gDNA that served as material.

With 3 bases clipped from V and 6 bases from J, the junction kept 4 bases outside the gene matches. Germline V gives CDR1 SEHNR, CDR2 FQNEAQ (reference sequence). The CDR3 has 13 residues. This table comes from immunoSEQ multiplex PCR, and its TCRdb copy is limited to in-frame clones, with some not included. Altogether some 180,000 clones are present, approximately 85% being singletons, with the ten largest covering under 9.5%. Material: peripheral blood. This receptor was obtained from an older woman with acute or convalescent COVID-19. This chain connects TRBV7-9 to TRBJ1-2; 7 nucleotides match TRBD1. The CDR3 nucleotides read TGTGCCAGCAGCTTCAGGGGGGATCATGGCTACACCTTC. This encodes CASSFRGDHGYTF.